This entry lists 25 T cell receptor beta chains sequenced from one sample in a study of shared clonotypes between healthy human individuals. Method: immunoSEQ multiplex PCR; TCRdb's copy keeps in-frame clones and lacks some. Here the sample spans about 2.4 million clones, more than 80% being singletons. The sequenced material came from naive CD4+ T cells sorted from blood. Subset noted: CD45RA+ positively selected. Every receptor here comes from a man aged 18-30 years in good health.

The rearrangement joins TRBV4-2 to TRBJ2-3; TRBD2 matches 8 bases. Germline-derived CDR1 and CDR2 are LGHNA and YNFKEQ. V lost 1 base to trimming and J lost 2 bases; unmatched junction nucleotides: 8. The CDR3 loop spans 17 amino acids. This chain's CDR3 is CASSQGEAGDYTDTQYF. DNA of the CDR3: TGTGCCAGCAGCCAAGGGGAAGCGGGGGATTACACAGATACGCAGTATTTT.

V gene TRBV2 combines with J gene TRBJ1-2; tentative D call: TRBD1 (5 bases). Trimming removed 0 bases from V and 8 bases from J, with 10 bases in between. The CDR3 contains 13 residues. The germline gives CDR1 SNHLY, CDR2 FYNNEI. The CDR3 DNA follows: TGTGCCAGCAGTGAAGCGGGGAGGGGAGGCTACACCTTC. It specifies CASSEAGRGGYTF.

The genes are TRBV2 and TRBJ1-1; D uncertain. This CDR3 has 11 residues. Trimming cost V 9 bases and J 3 bases, with 8 bases left between them. Germline-derived CDR1 and CDR2 are SNHLY and FYNNEI. The CDR3 region is CASKGDTEAFF. In nucleotides, the CDR3 is TGTGCCAGTAAAGGAGACACTGAAGCTTTCTTT.

V gene TRBV27 combines with J gene TRBJ2-2; D gene ambiguous. The germline CDR1 and CDR2 sequences are MNHEY and SMNVEV (reference sequence). Trimming shortened V by 4 bases and J by 3 bases, and 9 bases separated the two germline ends. There are 14 residues in the CDR3. The CDR3 loop reads CASSSSLDTGELFF. DNA for the CDR3: TGTGCCAGCAGTTCCTCGTTGGACACCGGGGAGCTGTTTTTT.

This rearrangement joins TRBV6-1 to TRBJ1-3; D is ambiguous. Germline-derived CDR1 and CDR2 are MNHNS and SASEGT. This CDR3 comprises 12 residues. Trimming removed 7 bases at V and 1 base at J, with 5 bases between. CDR3 loop: CASKGSGNTIYF. In DNA, the CDR3 is TGTGCCAGCAAGGGTTCTGGAAACACCATATATTTT.

The chain has TRBV28 and TRBJ1-1, with D unclear. Germline CDR1 is MDHEN and CDR2 is SYDVKM. There are 13 residues in the CDR3. V lost 5 bases to trimming and J lost 1 base, with 8 bases between them. The CDR3 loop is CASSPGENTEAFF. The CDR3 DNA reads TGTGCCAGCAGTCCCGGGGAGAACACTGAAGCTTTCTTT.

The CDR3 nucleotides are TGTGCCAGCAGTTACTCAGGGACTAGCGGCACAGATACGCAGTATTTT. It is translated as CASSYSGTSGTDTQYF. The V and J genes are TRBV6-5 and TRBJ2-3; 10 positions agree with TRBD2. Germline V gene data show CDR1 as MNHEY and CDR2 as SVGAGI. The CDR3 extends over 16 amino acids. With V trimmed by 0 bases and J by 1 base, 1 base remained unmatched.

A note on this clone: The sample holds other DNA sequences that translate to the same CDR3. The chain employs TRBV9 and TRBJ2-5; no reliable D call. This CDR3 has 14 amino acids. V lost 0 bases to trimming and J lost 4 bases, with 10 bases between them. The V gene's germline CDR1 is SGDLS and CDR2 YYNGEE. CDR3 bases: TGTGCCAGCAGCGTAGGGCTGGGTGGAGAGACCCAGTACTTC. This gives the protein CASSVGLGGETQYF.

This chain joins TRBV30 and TRBJ1-6; TRBD1 might be the D (5 bases). V was trimmed by 3 bases and J by 5 bases, leaving 8 bases between them. CDR1 is GTSNPN, CDR2 SVGIG, per germline (reference sequence). The CDR3 is 13 residues long. The CDR3 loop reads CAWRGQNNSPLHF. The CDR3, as DNA: TGTGCCTGGAGGGGGCAGAATAATTCACCCCTCCACTTT.

Turning to this clone: This sample includes further DNA sequences coding for the same CDR3. The J gene is TRBJ1-2, the V gene TRBV6-5; D might be TRBD1 (6 bases). CDR1 is MNHEY, CDR2 SVGAGI, per germline. This CDR3 region has 11 residues. With 5 bases removed from V and 8 bases from J, the gap between germline ends came to 9 bases. The CDR3 DNA sequence: TGTGCCAGCAGTCCAGGGGTCGGCTACACCTTC. This encodes CASSPGVGYTF.

The chain combines TRBV5-1 with TRBJ2-7, with D possibly being TRBD1 (6 bases). CDR1 is SGHRS, CDR2 YFSETQ, per germline. Trimming stripped 4 bases from V and 2 bases from J, with 16 bases between. This CDR3 is 15 amino acids long. CDR3 DNA: TGCGCCAGCAGCCCGGCAAACAGGGCAGCCTACGAGCAGTACTTC. Amino acid sequence: CASSPANRAAYEQYF.

As DNA, the CDR3 is TGTGCCAGTACCCCAATAGGACGGGAGCAAGCCGATACGCAGTATTTT. Protein product: CASTPIGREQADTQYF. This chain joins TRBV19 and TRBJ2-3; D perhaps matches TRBD2 (6 bases). Germline V CDR1 and CDR2: LNHDA, SQIVND (reference sequence). V lost 7 bases, J lost 6 bases, and 23 bases lay in between. The CDR3 contains 16 residues.

V and J are TRBV27 and TRBJ2-2; 8 nucleotides line up with TRBD2. The germline V gene encodes CDR1 MNHEY and CDR2 SMNVEV (reference sequence). This CDR3 has 14 residues. Unmatched junction bases numbered 3, after V lost 2 bases and J lost 7 bases. CDR3 region: CASSLAGGVGELFF. In nucleotides, the CDR3 is TGTGCCAGCAGTTTAGCGGGAGGTGTCGGGGAGCTGTTTTTT.

The chain employs TRBV19 and TRBJ1-1; D remains unclear. CDR1 LNHDA and CDR2 SQIVND come from the germline V gene (reference sequence). V lost 3 bases and J lost 0, with 11 bases in between. The CDR3 contains 15 residues. The CDR3 coding sequence is TGTGCCAGTAGTATTCAACATCCATTGAACACTGAAGCTTTCTTT. Translating gives CASSIQHPLNTEAFF.

This clone turned up a few times. The V gene is TRBV6-1, the J gene TRBJ1-6; 9 nucleotides line up with TRBD1. V trimming: 5 bases; J trimming: 5 bases; junction bases outside the gene matches: 4. Germline lookup yields CDR1 MNHNS and CDR2 SASEGT. The CDR3 is 15 amino acids. CDR3 coding DNA: TGTGCCAGCAGTCCTAGGGACAGGGATAATTCACCCCTCCACTTT. It translates to CASSPRDRDNSPLHF.

V usage is TRBV18 and J usage is TRBJ2-7, with 8 nucleotides matching TRBD1. The CDR3 covers 15 residues. With 2 bases clipped from V and 1 base from J, the junction kept 4 bases outside the gene matches. CDR1 is KGHSH, CDR2 LQKENI, per germline. The CDR3 sequence: CASSPSTGVSYEQYF. The CDR3 bases are TGTGCCAGCTCACCATCGACAGGGGTGTCCTACGAGCAGTACTTC.

The J gene is TRBJ2-5, the V gene TRBV5-1; D gene uncertain. CDR1 SGHRS and CDR2 YFSETQ come from the germline V gene. The CDR3 covers 13 residues. V dropped 4 bases and J dropped 0 bases, with 7 bases sitting between them. DNA of the CDR3: TGCGCCAGCAGCGCAGAATACCAAGAGACCCAGTACTTC. The encoded protein is CASSAEYQETQYF.

This chain joins TRBV10-1 and TRBJ2-7; possibly TRBD1 for D (6 bases). The CDR3 covers 16 residues. The V gene's germline CDR1 is WNHNN and CDR2 SYGVQD (reference sequence). V lost 0 bases to trimming and J lost 5 bases, with 17 bases between them. The CDR3 reads CASSESPSQGQNEQYF. The CDR3 bases are TGCGCCAGCAGTGAGTCTCCCTCCCAGGGGCAAAACGAGCAGTACTTC.

The V gene is TRBV5-4, the J gene TRBJ2-1; 16 bases align to TRBD2. V dropped 0 bases and J dropped 7; count of bases not matched to a gene: 7. Germline loops: CDR1 SGHNT, CDR2 YYREEE (reference sequence). The CDR3 has 18 amino acids. This CDR3 reads CASSLAGLAGGLGNEQFF. The CDR3 coding sequence is TGTGCCAGCAGCTTGGCGGGACTAGCGGGAGGGTTGGGGAATGAGCAGTTCTTC.

The V call is TRBV28, the J call TRBJ2-7; 7 bases match TRBD2. The CDR3 is 14 residues long. Germline loops: CDR1 MDHEN, CDR2 SYDVKM. After removal of 2 bases from V and 5 bases from J, the junction contained 6 bases not matched to a gene. The CDR3 sequence: CASSLGGGPNEQYF. The CDR3, as DNA: TGTGCCAGCAGTTTAGGGGGAGGGCCAAACGAGCAGTACTTC.

For this clone: Other nucleotide sequences from this sample produce the same CDR3. V gene TRBV11-2 combines with J gene TRBJ1-4; 7 nucleotides match TRBD1. The length of the CDR3 is 16 residues. CDR1 and CDR2 (germline): SGHAT, FQNNGV. The junction had 9 bases not matched to a gene; V was cut back by 5 bases and J by 3 bases. CDR3 nucleotides: TGTGCCAGCAGCCTGACCGCCGGGACAGCTAATGAAAAACTGTTTTTT. It is translated as CASSLTAGTANEKLFF. The whole variable domain, filled in from reference TRBV11-2 and TRBJ1-4, reads EAGVAQSPRYKIIEKRQSVAFWCNPISGHATLYWYQQILGQGPKLLIQFQNNGVVDDSQLPKDRFSAERLKGVDSTLKIQPAKLEDSAVYLCASSLTAGTANEKLFFGSGTQLSVL.

The rearrangement joins TRBV4-1 to TRBJ2-5; 13 nucleotides align to TRBD2. With 4 bases clipped from V and 4 bases from J, the junction kept 3 bases outside the gene matches. This CDR3 has 15 amino acids. Germline V gene lookup returns CDR1 MGHRA and CDR2 YSYEKL. The CDR3 sequence: CASSRGLAGLETQYF. In DNA, the CDR3 is TGCGCCAGCAGCCGGGGACTAGCGGGGTTAGAGACCCAGTACTTC.

CDR3 nucleotide sequence: TGTGCCAGCAGCGATTGGACCCCCAAGGGTCCTTACAATGAGCAGTTCTTC. This gives the protein CASSDWTPKGPYNEQFF. The chain recombines TRBV7-9 with TRBJ2-1; D not resolved. Deletions cut 5 bases from V and 4 bases from J, with 21 bases between. The CDR3 is 17 residues long. CDR1 and CDR2 (germline): SEHNR, FQNEAQ (reference sequence).

This chain connects TRBV30 to TRBJ1-2, with D unclear. There are 12 residues in the CDR3. Per the germline V gene, CDR1 is GTSNPN and CDR2 is SVGIG (reference sequence). Between the trimmed V and J ends, which lost 7 bases and 7 bases, there was a span of 16 bases. CDR3 in amino acids: CASSKAVAGYTF. The CDR3 nucleotides are TGTGCCTCGTCCAAGGCTGTGGCTGGCTACACCTTC.

This chain joins TRBV4-3 and TRBJ1-2, with D tentatively TRBD1 (5 bases). Germline CDR1 and CDR2: LGHNA and YSLEER. V was clipped by 0 bases and J by 2 bases, with 10 bases between them. This CDR3 contains 15 residues. This chain's CDR3 is CASSQDRGRNYGYTF. The DNA of the CDR3 is TGCGCCAGCAGCCAAGATCGGGGCAGGAACTATGGCTACACCTTC.